Below are 22 T cell receptor beta chains sequenced from a single sample in a study of T cells after yellow fever vaccination. TCRdb re-called the 5' RACE reads with MiXCR, one entry per CDR3 protein. Here the sample spans some 320,000 distinct CDR3 sequences, roughly a tenth being singletons. This specimen consisted of CD4+ T cells sorted from PBMCs, obtained 45 days after the yellow fever booster vaccination. Receptors originate from a man between 18 and 29 years old who received the YFV17D yellow fever vaccine.

The rearrangement links TRBV5-1 to TRBJ2-2, with 8 bases lining up with TRBD2. Germline CDR1 is SGHRS and CDR2 is YFSETQ. V was clipped by 1 base and J by 1 base; unmatched bases: 3. This CDR3 contains 16 residues. The CDR3 nucleotides are TGCGCCAGCAGCTTGAGCCTAGCGGGGAACACCGGGGAGCTGTTTTTT. This encodes CASSLSLAGNTGELFF.

The rearrangement joins TRBV18 to TRBJ2-5, with D unresolved. This CDR3 is 12 amino acids long. V dropped 2 bases and J dropped 3 bases, with 4 bases sitting between them. From germline, CDR1 is KGHSH and CDR2 LQKENI. The CDR3 DNA follows: TGTGCCAGCTCACCAGGGAAAGAGACCCAGTACTTC. Its translation: CASSPGKETQYF.

V and J are TRBV20-1 and TRBJ1-5; no definite D call. The V end lost 0 bases, the J end lost 7 bases, and 10 bases lay between the germline ends. CDR1 and CDR2 (germline): DFQATT, SNEGSKA (reference sequence). The CDR3 covers 13 residues. CDR3 in amino acids: CSARDKGSQPQHF. As DNA, the CDR3 is TGCAGTGCTAGAGATAAAGGGAGCCAGCCCCAGCATTTT.

This clonotype has more than one count but fewer than ten. The chain employs TRBV7-9 and TRBJ1-4; 8 positions agree with TRBD1. The CDR3 is made up of 15 amino acids. J lost 6 bases, V lost 2 bases, and 5 bases had no gene match. The V gene's germline CDR1 is SEHNR and CDR2 FQNEAQ (reference sequence). This CDR3 is CASSLQGAGDEKLFF. The CDR3 DNA sequence: TGTGCCAGCAGCTTACAGGGGGCTGGAGATGAAAAACTGTTTTTT. Using reference TRBV7-9 and TRBJ1-4 for the parts outside the CDR3, the full variable domain is DTGVSQNPRHKITKRGQNVTFRCDPISEHNRLYWYRQTLGQGPEFLTYFQNEAQLEKSRLLSDRFSAERPKGSFSTLEIQRTEQGDSAMYLCASSLQGAGDEKLFFGSGTQLSVL.

The CDR3, as DNA: TGTGCCAGCAGCTTGGCGGCCTACACCGGGGAGCTGTTTTTT. It codes for CASSLAAYTGELFF. The genes are TRBV7-2 and TRBJ2-2; D not resolved. Germline CDR1 is SGHTA and CDR2 is FQGNSA. With 3 bases removed from V and 3 bases from J, the gap between germline ends came to 8 bases. This CDR3 is built from 14 residues.

This clonotype was detected a few times. The V gene is TRBV30, the J gene TRBJ2-6, with D possibly TRBD1 on 6 matching bases. V was clipped by 5 bases and J by 1 base, with 9 bases between them. CDR3 length: 14 residues. Germline loops: CDR1 GTSNPN, CDR2 SVGIG (reference sequence). Written as DNA, the CDR3 is TGTGCCTGGGGTACAGGGTCTGGGGCCAACGTCCTGACTTTC. It yields the protein CAWGTGSGANVLTF. Using reference TRBV30 and TRBJ2-6 for the parts outside the CDR3, the full variable domain is SQTIHQWPATLVQPVGSPLSLECTVEGTSNPNLYWYRQAAGRGLQLLFYSVGIGQISSEVPQNLSASRPQDRQFILSSKKLLLSDSGFYLCAWGTGSGANVLTFGAGSRLTVL.

This clonotype was seen more than once but under ten times. This chain joins TRBV20-1 and TRBJ2-1; D is possibly TRBD1 or TRBD2 (5 bases each). Trimming removed 3 bases at V and 0 bases at J, with 24 bases between. Germline V lookup: CDR1 DFQATT, CDR2 SNEGSKA (reference sequence). There are 19 residues in the CDR3. DNA for the CDR3: TGCAGTGCTAGTGGGTCGGGGACGACGACACCTAGCTCCTACAATGAGCAGTTCTTC. Amino acids: CSASGSGTTTPSSYNEQFF.

This clonotype was observed a few times. V and J are TRBV11-2 and TRBJ1-3, with a possible D match to TRBD1 (6 bases). Between the trimmed V and J ends, which lost 5 bases and 8 bases, there was a span of 13 bases. Germline CDR1 and CDR2: SGHAT and FQNNGV. This CDR3 spans 13 amino acids. The CDR3 DNA reads TGTGCCAGCAGCCCAAGACAGGAAGACACCATATATTTT. Encoded protein: CASSPRQEDTIYF.

This clonotype was counted between two and nine times. This chain uses TRBV10-3 with TRBJ2-5; D is possibly TRBD2 (7 bases). This CDR3 is built from 12 residues. CDR1 is ENHRY, CDR2 SYGVKD, per germline. Trimming took off 10 bases at V and 4 bases at J, with 13 bases between the two ends. The CDR3 DNA sequence: TGTGCCACCGAGGGGGGGGGAGAGACCCAGTACTTC. Protein product: CATEGGGETQYF.

This clonotype was found a few times. This chain connects TRBV6-2 or TRBV6-3 to TRBJ2-7; D tentatively reads TRBD1 or TRBD2 (5 bases each). The CDR3 has 13 amino acids. V was cut by 7 bases and J by 12 bases, with 22 bases left in between. Germline V CDR1 and CDR2: MNHEY, SVGEGT. CDR3 in amino acids: CASNQPGPTLLYV. CDR3 DNA sequence: TGTGCCAGCAATCAACCGGGACCAACCCTTTTGTACGTC.

The V and J genes are TRBV4-3 and TRBJ2-1, with D uncertain. Deletions cut 0 bases from V and 3 bases from J, with 12 bases between. Germline CDR1 and CDR2: LGHNA and YSLEER. The CDR3 consists of 16 residues. The CDR3 protein is CASSQDLMQHYNEQFF. The CDR3, as DNA: TGCGCCAGCAGCCAAGATCTAATGCAGCACTACAATGAGCAGTTCTTC.

In its sample, this clonotype was seen a few times. V is TRBV20-1 and J is TRBJ1-3; D uncertain. The CDR3 runs to 11 residues. Trimming cost V 7 bases and J 5 bases, with 9 bases left between them. Germline lookup yields CDR1 DFQATT and CDR2 SNEGSKA (reference sequence). CDR3 coding DNA: TGCAGTGTCTTCGGGAGAAACACCATATATTTT. Protein product: CSVFGRNTIYF.

The V gene is TRBV7-8, the J gene TRBJ2-7; maybe TRBD2 (5 bases). Germline assignment: CDR1 SGHVS and CDR2 FQNEAQ. CDR3 length: 14 residues. V lost 4 bases and J lost 0, with 10 bases in between. The CDR3 DNA sequence: TGTGCCAGCAGCTGGACTCTGAGCTCCTACGAGCAGTACGTC. As protein: CASSWTLSSYEQYV.

This chain uses TRBV7-9 with TRBJ1-5; D remains ambiguous. This CDR3 region has 20 residues. Germline V gene data show CDR1 as SEHNR and CDR2 as FQNEAQ (reference sequence). Between the trimmed V and J ends, which lost 7 bases and 3 bases, there was a span of 31 bases. Written as DNA, the CDR3 is TGTGCCAGCAACCCCGAGGCGGCCGCTTTCCCCCCTTGGGTCAATCAGCCCCAGCATTTT. It encodes CASNPEAAAFPPWVNQPQHF.

The chain couples TRBV3-1 to TRBJ2-7; D is possibly TRBD2 (5 bases). Germline V lookup: CDR1 LGHDT, CDR2 YNNKEL (reference sequence). V was pared by 0 bases and J by 3 bases, with 12 bases between. The CDR3 is 15 amino acids. The CDR3, as DNA: TGTGCCAGCAGCCAAGATCGGAACGGACTCTACGAGCAGTACTTC. Its protein is CASSQDRNGLYEQYF.

The chain combines TRBV6-6 with TRBJ1-1; D is ambiguous. V lost 2 bases and J lost 3, with 13 bases in between. This CDR3 spans 15 amino acids. CDR1 and CDR2 (germline): MNHNY, SVGAGI (reference sequence). CDR3 residues: CASSYGSPPDTEAFF. DNA of the CDR3: TGTGCCAGCAGTTACGGGTCCCCCCCGGACACTGAAGCTTTCTTT.

The chain joins TRBV7-2 to TRBJ2-5, with 8 bases lining up with TRBD1. The CDR3 sequence is 14 residues long. Looked up from germline, CDR1 is SGHTA and CDR2 is FQGNSA. V was clipped by 4 bases and J by 5 bases; unmatched bases: 6. In nucleotides, the CDR3 is TGTGCCAGCAGCTATCAGGGGGCAAGGGAGACCCAGTACTTC. Amino acid sequence: CASSYQGARETQYF.

Many counts were recorded for this clonotype. CDR3 region: CASSLIGLDGETQYF. The CDR3, as DNA: TGTGCCAGCAGCTTAATAGGGCTGGATGGAGAGACCCAGTACTTC. The chain carries TRBV7-3 and TRBJ2-5; D is uncertain. The germline V gene encodes CDR1 SGHTA and CDR2 FQGTGA. The CDR3 is made up of 15 amino acids. Trimming stripped 1 base from V and 4 bases from J, with 13 bases between.

This chain joins TRBV20-1 and TRBJ1-4, with 8 bases fitting TRBD1. This CDR3 has 12 residues. Germline V gene sequence: CDR1 DFQATT, CDR2 SNEGSKA (reference sequence). The V and J ends lost 6 bases and 8 bases, in that order; junction bases with no gene match: 5. The CDR3 is CSASQGGEKLFF. The CDR3 DNA sequence: TGCAGTGCGTCACAGGGGGGAGAAAAACTGTTTTTT.

The rearrangement joins TRBV20-1 to TRBJ2-3; the match to TRBD2 covers 7 bases. Germline loops: CDR1 DFQATT, CDR2 SNEGSKA (reference sequence). With V trimmed by 1 base and J by 0 bases, 4 bases remained unmatched. The CDR3 spans 15 residues. The CDR3 protein is CSARGTSASTDTQYF. In nucleotides, the CDR3 is TGCAGTGCTAGAGGGACTAGTGCTAGCACAGATACGCAGTATTTT.

The V gene is TRBV6-5, the J gene TRBJ2-7; D may match TRBD1 or TRBD2 (5 bases each). Germline V gene lookup returns CDR1 MNHEY and CDR2 SVGAGI. V was cut by 6 bases and J by 3 bases, with 15 bases left in between. The CDR3 is made up of 14 amino acids. This CDR3 reads CASRRAGAIYEQYF. As DNA, the CDR3 is TGTGCCAGCAGACGTGCCGGGGCAATCTACGAGCAGTACTTC.

This clonotype was observed at least ten times. The chain is built from TRBV15 and TRBJ2-2; no reliable D call. CDR3 size: 16 residues. V was shortened by 0 bases and J by 6 bases, with 14 bases between the two germline ends. Per germline, CDR1 LNHNV and CDR2 YYDKDF (reference sequence). CDR3 bases: TGTGCCACCAGCAGAGATCGTTCGATGGATGCCGGGGAGCTGTTTTTT. Translated: CATSRDRSMDAGELFF.